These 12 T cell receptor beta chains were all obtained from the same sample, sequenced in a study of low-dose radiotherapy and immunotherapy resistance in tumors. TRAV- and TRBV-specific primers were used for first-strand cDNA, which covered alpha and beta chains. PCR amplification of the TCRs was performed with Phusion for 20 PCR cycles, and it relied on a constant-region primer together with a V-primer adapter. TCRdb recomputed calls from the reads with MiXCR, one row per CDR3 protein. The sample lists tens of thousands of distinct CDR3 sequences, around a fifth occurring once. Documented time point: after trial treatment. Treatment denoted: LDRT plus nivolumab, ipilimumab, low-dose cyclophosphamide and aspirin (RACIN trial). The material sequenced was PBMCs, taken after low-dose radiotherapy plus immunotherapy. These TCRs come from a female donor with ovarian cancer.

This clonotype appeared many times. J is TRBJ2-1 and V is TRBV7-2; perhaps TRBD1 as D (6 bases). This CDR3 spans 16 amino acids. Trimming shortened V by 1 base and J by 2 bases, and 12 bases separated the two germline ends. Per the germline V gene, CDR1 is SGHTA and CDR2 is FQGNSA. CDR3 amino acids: CASSLVGTPTYNEQFF. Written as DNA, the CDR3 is TGTGCCAGCAGCTTAGTGGGGACACCTACCTACAATGAGCAGTTCTTC. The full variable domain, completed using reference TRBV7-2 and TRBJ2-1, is GAGVSQSPSNKVTEKGKDVELRCDPISGHTALYWYRQSLGQGLEFLIYFQGNSAPDKSGLPSDRFSAERTGGSVSTLTIQRTQQEDSAVYLCASSLVGTPTYNEQFFGPGTRLTVL.

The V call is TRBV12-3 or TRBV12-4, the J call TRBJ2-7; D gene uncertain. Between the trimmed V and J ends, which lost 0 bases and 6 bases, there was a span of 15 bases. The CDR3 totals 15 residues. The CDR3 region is CASSLAGSSGREQYF. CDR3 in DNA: TGTGCCAGCAGTTTAGCAGGGTCCTCGGGTCGCGAGCAGTACTTC.

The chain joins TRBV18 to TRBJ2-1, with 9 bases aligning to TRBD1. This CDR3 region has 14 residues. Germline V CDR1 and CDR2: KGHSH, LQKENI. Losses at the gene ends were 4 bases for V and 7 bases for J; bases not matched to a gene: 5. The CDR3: CASSLGTGRNEQFF. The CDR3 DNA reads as TGTGCCAGCTCACTAGGGACAGGGAGAAATGAGCAGTTCTTC.

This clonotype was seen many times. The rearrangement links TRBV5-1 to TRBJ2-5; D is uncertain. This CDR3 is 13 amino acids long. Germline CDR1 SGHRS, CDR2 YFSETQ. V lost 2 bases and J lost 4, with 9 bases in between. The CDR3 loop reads CASSFYKGETQYF. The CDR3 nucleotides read TGCGCCAGCAGCTTTTACAAAGGAGAGACCCAGTACTTC. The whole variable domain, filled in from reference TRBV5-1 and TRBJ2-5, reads KAGVTQTPRYLIKTRGQQVTLSCSPISGHRSVSWYQQTPGQGLQFLFEYFSETQRNKGNFPGRFSGRQFSNSRSEMNVSTLELGDSALYLCASSFYKGETQYFGPGTRLLVL.

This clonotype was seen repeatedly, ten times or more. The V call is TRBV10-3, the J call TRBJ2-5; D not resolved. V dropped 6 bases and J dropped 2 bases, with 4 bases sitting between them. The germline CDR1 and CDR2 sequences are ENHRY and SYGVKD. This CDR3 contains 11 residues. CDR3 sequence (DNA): TGTGCCATCAGCGATCAAGAGACCCAGTACTTC. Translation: CAISDQETQYF.

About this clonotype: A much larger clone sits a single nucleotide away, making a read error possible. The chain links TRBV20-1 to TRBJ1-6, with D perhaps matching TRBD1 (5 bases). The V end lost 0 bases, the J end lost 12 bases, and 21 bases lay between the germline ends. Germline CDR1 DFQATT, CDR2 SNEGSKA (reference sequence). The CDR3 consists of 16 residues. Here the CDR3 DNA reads TGCAGTGCTAGAGATTCGGGCAGGCGGGGGGATTTACCCCTCCACTTT. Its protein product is CSARDSGRRGDLPLHF.

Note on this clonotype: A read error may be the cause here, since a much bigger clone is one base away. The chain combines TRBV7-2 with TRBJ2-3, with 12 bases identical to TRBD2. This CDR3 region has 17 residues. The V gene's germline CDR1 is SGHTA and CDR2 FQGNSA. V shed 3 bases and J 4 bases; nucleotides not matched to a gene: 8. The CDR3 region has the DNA TGTGCCAGCAGCTTCAGACTAGCGGGGGCCTACTCAGATACGCAGTATTTT. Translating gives CASSFRLAGAYSDTQYF.

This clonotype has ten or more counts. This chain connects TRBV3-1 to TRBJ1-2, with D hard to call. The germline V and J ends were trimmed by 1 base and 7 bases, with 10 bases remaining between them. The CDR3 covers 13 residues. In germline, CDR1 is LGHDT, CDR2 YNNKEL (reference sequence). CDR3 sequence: CASSQVSESGYTF. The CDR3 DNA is TGTGCCAGCAGCCAAGTCTCCGAGAGTGGCTACACCTTC.

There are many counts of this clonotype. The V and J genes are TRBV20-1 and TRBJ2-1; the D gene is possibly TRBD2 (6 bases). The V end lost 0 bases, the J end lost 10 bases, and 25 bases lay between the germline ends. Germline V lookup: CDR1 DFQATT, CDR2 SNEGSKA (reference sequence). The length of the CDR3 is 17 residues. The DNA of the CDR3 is TGCAGTGCTAGAGATCAGAGGTCTAGCGCCATAAAGGGAGAGCAGTTCTTC. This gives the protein CSARDQRSSAIKGEQFF.

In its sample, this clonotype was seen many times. In DNA, the CDR3 is TGTGCCAGCAGCCTTGCTGGCGAAAGTTTGGGAGAGACCCAGTACTTC. Translated, it gives CASSLAGESLGETQYF. The chain links TRBV5-4 to TRBJ2-5; D not certain. CDR1 and CDR2 from the germline V gene are SGHNT and YYREEE (reference sequence). V lost 4 bases to trimming and J lost 4 bases, with 20 bases between them. This CDR3 is 16 amino acids long.

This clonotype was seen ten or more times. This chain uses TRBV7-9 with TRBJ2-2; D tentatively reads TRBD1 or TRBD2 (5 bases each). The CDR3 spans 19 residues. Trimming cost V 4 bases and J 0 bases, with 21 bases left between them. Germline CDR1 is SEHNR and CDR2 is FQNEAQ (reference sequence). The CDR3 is CASSSRTMGRTTNTGELFF. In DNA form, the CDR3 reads TGTGCCAGCAGCTCCCGAACGATGGGACGGACGACGAACACCGGGGAGCTGTTTTTT.

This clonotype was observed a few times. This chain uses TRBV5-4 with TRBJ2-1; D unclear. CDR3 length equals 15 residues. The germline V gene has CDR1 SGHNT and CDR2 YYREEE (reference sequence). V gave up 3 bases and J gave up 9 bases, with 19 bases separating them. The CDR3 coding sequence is TGTGCCAGCAGCTCTTTCGGGCAGAACCGAGGTGAGCAGTTCTTC. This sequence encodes CASSSFGQNRGEQFF. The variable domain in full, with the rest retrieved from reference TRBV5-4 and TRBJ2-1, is ETGVTQSPTHLIKTRGQQVTLRCSSQSGHNTVSWYQQALGQGPQFIFQYYREEENGRGNFPPRFSGLQFPNYSSELNVNALELDDSALYLCASSSFGQNRGEQFFGPGTRLTVL.